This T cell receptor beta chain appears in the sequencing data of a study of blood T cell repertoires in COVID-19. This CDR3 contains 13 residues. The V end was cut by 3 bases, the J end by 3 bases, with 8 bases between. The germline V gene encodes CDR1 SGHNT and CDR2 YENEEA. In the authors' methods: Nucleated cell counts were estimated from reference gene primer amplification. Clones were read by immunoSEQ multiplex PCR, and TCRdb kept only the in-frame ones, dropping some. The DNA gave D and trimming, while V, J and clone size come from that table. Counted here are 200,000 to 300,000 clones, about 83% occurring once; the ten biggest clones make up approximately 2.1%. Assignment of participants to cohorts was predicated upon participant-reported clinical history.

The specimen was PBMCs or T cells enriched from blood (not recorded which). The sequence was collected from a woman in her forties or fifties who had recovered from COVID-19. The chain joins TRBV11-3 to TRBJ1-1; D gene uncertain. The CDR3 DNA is TGTGCCAGCAGCTTCGGGAAATACACTGAAGCTTTCTTT. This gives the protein CASSFGKYTEAFF.